This TCR beta chain was sequenced during a study of T cell responses to AZD1222 COVID-19 vaccine. Study-level information: Second-dose intervals near 4 or 12 weeks were combined.

Trimming at V came to 0 bases and at J to 6 bases, leaving 4 bases not matched to a gene. CDR1 SGDLS and CDR2 YYNGEE come from the germline V gene. CDR3 length: 15 residues. Details on this clone: Antigen: not known.

Assay: immunoSEQ multiplex PCR; the TCRdb copy retains only in-frame clones and omits some. The table has about 150,000 clones, 90% seen once. Findings and limits, study-wide: Mapped onto spike, vaccine-associated CD4 TCRs spanned it and were dominant at 160-218 and 743-854. White British donors predominated, females outnumbered males, and clonal diversity was possibly underestimated. Two AZD1222 doses significantly raised spike-specific TCR breadth and depth over controls.

The TCR comes from an adult in good health. The source material was peripheral blood, sampled on day 0 of AZD1222 vaccination. The gene calls are TRBV9 and TRBJ2-3, with 10 bases that match TRBD2. Here the CDR3 DNA reads TGTGCCAGCAGCGTAGGAGGTAGCGGGGGGGATACGCAGTATTTT. Encoded protein: CASSVGGSGGDTQYF.